Following are 30 T cell receptor beta chains from one sample sequenced in a study of neoadjuvant anti-PD-1 for oral cavity cancer. Regarding time point: after neoadjuvant nivolumab, at surgical resection. TCRdb's copy holds only in-frame clones and misses some; the assay was immunoSEQ multiplex PCR. The sample includes under 15,000 clones, 60% to 80% of them seen just once. Sequenced material: PBMCs, taken after nivolumab (anti-PD-1) treatment. Receptors originate from a person between 40 and 80 years old with oral cavity squamous cell carcinoma.

The chain couples TRBV7-9 to TRBJ2-1, with 10 bases identical to TRBD2. Germline V CDR1 and CDR2: SEHNR, FQNEAQ (reference sequence). V was clipped by 2 bases and J by 2 bases; unmatched bases: 0. CDR3 size: 15 residues. The chain's CDR3 is CASSLTSGAYNEQFF. The CDR3 DNA is TGTGCCAGCAGCTTAACTAGCGGGGCCTACAATGAGCAGTTCTTC. The full variable domain, completed using reference TRBV7-9 and TRBJ2-1, is DTGVSQNPRHKITKRGQNVTFRCDPISEHNRLYWYRQTLGQGPEFLTYFQNEAQLEKSRLLSDRFSAERPKGSFSTLEIQRTEQGDSAMYLCASSLTSGAYNEQFFGPGTRLTVL.

The chain has TRBV6-1 and TRBJ2-7; D ambiguous. The CDR3 loop spans 14 amino acids. Trimming cost V 0 bases and J 3 bases, with 9 bases left between them. In germline, CDR1 is MNHNS, CDR2 SASEGT. The CDR3 DNA reads as TGTGCCAGCAGTGAAGCTTCGAACAGCTACGAGCAGTACTTC. Protein: CASSEASNSYEQYF.

This clone was seen a handful of times. The chain links TRBV5-1 to TRBJ1-1; D remains unclear. Germline CDR1 and CDR2: SGHRS and YFSETQ. The CDR3 runs to 14 residues. Trimming took 2 bases from V and 1 from J, leaving 9 bases between them. CDR3 nucleotide sequence: TGCGCCAGCAGCTTAGGACGGCCGAACACTGAAGCTTTCTTT. Translating gives CASSLGRPNTEAFF.

The chain uses TRBV19 and TRBJ1-5; D is perhaps TRBD1 (5 bases). The germline V gene has CDR1 LNHDA and CDR2 SQIVND (reference sequence). This CDR3 is 15 amino acids long. The V end lost 5 bases, the J end lost 3 bases, and 14 bases lay between the germline ends. In DNA, the CDR3 is TGTGCCAGTAGTGCCGGGACGGCCTCCAATCAGCCCCAGCATTTT. Its protein is CASSAGTASNQPQHF. The entire variable domain, with the rest obtained from reference TRBV19 and TRBJ1-5, is as follows: DGGITQSPKYLFRKEGQNVTLSCEQNLNHDAMYWYRQDPGQGLRLIYYSQIVNDFQKGDIAEGYSVSREKKESFPLTVTSAQKNPTAFYLCASSAGTASNQPQHFGDGTRLSIL.

This sequence joins TRBV5-1 and TRBJ2-1, with TRBD2 identical over 8 bases. CDR1 and CDR2 from the germline V gene are SGHRS and YFSETQ. The CDR3 totals 14 residues. With V trimmed by 4 bases and J by 8 bases, 8 bases remained unmatched. The CDR3 DNA follows: TGCGCCAGCAGCCTACAGACTAGCGTGGATGAGCAGTTCTTC. Residues: CASSLQTSVDEQFF.

In this sample, this clone turned up a few times. The V call is TRBV21-1, the J call TRBJ2-3; no DNA check was done on the table's D call, TRBD2. TRBV21-1 is described as a pseudogene. The CDR3 spans 16 residues. The CDR3 protein is CASIRQGDRPTDTQYF. The CDR3 DNA reads TGTGCCAGCATCCGCCAAGGAGACCGACCCACAGATACGCAGTATTTT.

The gene calls are TRBV19 and TRBJ2-5, with a weak D call TRBD2 (6 bases). From germline, CDR1 is LNHDA and CDR2 SQIVND (reference sequence). This CDR3 is built from 15 residues. Trimming took 0 bases from V and 6 from J, leaving 14 bases between them. CDR3 nucleotides: TGTGCCAGTAGTATAGAGTGGGGACTGGGCAAGACCCAGTACTTC. This sequence encodes CASSIEWGLGKTQYF.

The chain employs TRBV15 and TRBJ2-6, with D uncertain. Trimming removed 3 bases from V and 0 bases from J, with 12 bases in between. Germline V gene data show CDR1 as LNHNV and CDR2 as YYDKDF (reference sequence). The CDR3 contains 17 residues. The CDR3 here is CATSRGDFRSGANVLTF. The CDR3 DNA reads as TGTGCCACCAGCAGGGGTGATTTCCGCTCTGGGGCCAACGTCCTGACTTTC. The complete variable domain, with remaining parts taken from reference TRBV15 and TRBJ2-6, reads DAMVIQNPRYQVTQFGKPVTLSCSQTLNHNVMYWYQQKSSQAPKLLFHYYDKDFNNEADTPDNFQSRRPNTSFCFLDIRSPGLGDTAMYLCATSRGDFRSGANVLTFGAGSRLTVL.

The chain employs TRBV28 and TRBJ2-2, with D perhaps matching TRBD2 (5 bases). CDR1 MDHEN and CDR2 SYDVKM come from the germline V gene. The CDR3 runs 17 residues. V was pared by 2 bases and J by 5 bases, with 18 bases between. The DNA for the CDR3 is TGTGCCAGCAGTTTAAGTAGCAGGACCCGGAGGACCGGGGAGCTGTTTTTT. Protein: CASSLSSRTRRTGELFF.

The chain has TRBV6-5 and TRBJ1-1; D remains ambiguous. The CDR3 covers 12 residues. V lost 9 bases and J 1 base, leaving 9 bases between the germline ends. Germline V CDR1 and CDR2: MNHEY, SVGAGI. DNA for the CDR3: TGTGCCAGTAGACGGGCGAACACTGAAGCTTTCTTT. Translation gives CASRRANTEAFF.

This clone was seen just once. The rearrangement uses TRBV15 and TRBJ2-2; 10 nucleotides agree with TRBD1. The CDR3 has 15 amino acids. The V gene's germline CDR1 is LNHNV and CDR2 YYDKDF (reference sequence). The V and J ends lost 4 bases and 3 bases, in that order; junction bases with no gene match: 2. CDR3 DNA: TGTGCCACCAGCACCGGGACAGGGGACACCGGGGAGCTGTTTTTT. Translating gives CATSTGTGDTGELFF. The entire variable domain, with the rest obtained from reference TRBV15 and TRBJ2-2, is as follows: DAMVIQNPRYQVTQFGKPVTLSCSQTLNHNVMYWYQQKSSQAPKLLFHYYDKDFNNEADTPDNFQSRRPNTSFCFLDIRSPGLGDTAMYLCATSTGTGDTGELFFGEGSRLTVL.

The chain carries TRBV6-5 and TRBJ1-1, with TRBD1 matching over 7 bases. This CDR3 is built from 14 residues. CDR1 and CDR2 (germline): MNHEY, SVGAGI. Trimming cost V 4 bases and J 2 bases; bases outside gene matches: 4. The CDR3 here is CASSWGTANTEAFF. CDR3 DNA sequence: TGTGCCAGCAGTTGGGGGACAGCTAACACTGAAGCTTTCTTT.

This clone has a handful of counts. The chain uses TRBV30 and TRBJ1-1; TRBD1 matches at 10 bases. The germline CDR1 and CDR2 sequences are GTSNPN and SVGIG (reference sequence). Trimming cost V 1 base and J 3 bases; bases outside gene matches: 5. The CDR3 spans 15 residues. CDR3 DNA sequence: TGTGCCTGGAGTGGGGGGACAGGGGCCTACACTGAAGCTTTCTTT. Translation: CAWSGGTGAYTEAFF.

The chain joins TRBV2 to TRBJ2-3; no clear D gene. V lost 6 bases and J 5 bases, leaving 15 bases between the germline ends. There are 14 residues in the CDR3. Germline lookup yields CDR1 SNHLY and CDR2 FYNNEI. CDR3 coding DNA: TGTGCCAGCAGCGATAAAATCAAGGTAGATACGCAGTATTTT. Amino acid sequence: CASSDKIKVDTQYF.

This rearrangement joins TRBV19 to TRBJ2-1, with D tentatively TRBD1 (5 bases). V was shortened by 3 bases and J by 4 bases, with 16 bases between the two germline ends. The CDR3 has 16 residues. CDR1 and CDR2 (germline): LNHDA, SQIVND (reference sequence). CDR3 coding DNA: TGTGCCAGTAGTATTTCAGACAGCCAAGGGTACAATGAGCAGTTCTTC. The encoded protein is CASSISDSQGYNEQFF. Looking up the rest from reference TRBV19 and TRBJ2-1 gives the full variable domain: DGGITQSPKYLFRKEGQNVTLSCEQNLNHDAMYWYRQDPGQGLRLIYYSQIVNDFQKGDIAEGYSVSREKKESFPLTVTSAQKNPTAFYLCASSISDSQGYNEQFFGPGTRLTVL.

The chain links TRBV2 to TRBJ2-7; no clear D. The germline V gene encodes CDR1 SNHLY and CDR2 FYNNEI. The CDR3 totals 14 residues. The ends were cut back, 2 bases at V and 2 bases at J, with 10 bases in the middle. The CDR3 protein is CASSESMRAYEQYF. The CDR3 nucleotides read TGTGCCAGCAGTGAATCCATGAGAGCCTACGAGCAGTACTTC.

The chain has TRBV28 and TRBJ2-7, with 9 nucleotides matching TRBD2. With 5 bases clipped from V and 3 bases from J, the junction kept 11 bases outside the gene matches. Germline V gives CDR1 MDHEN, CDR2 SYDVKM. There are 16 residues in the CDR3. The CDR3 sequence is CASSPPGTSLGYEQYF. As DNA, the CDR3 is TGTGCCAGCAGTCCCCCCGGGACTAGCTTAGGCTACGAGCAGTACTTC.

The rearrangement uses TRBV7-6 and TRBJ2-2, with D perhaps matching TRBD2 (5 bases). Looked up from germline, CDR1 is SGHVS and CDR2 is FNYEAQ. CDR3 size: 13 residues. In DNA form, the CDR3 reads TGTGCTATTGCGGGCCTGGAGACCGGGGAGCTGTTTTTT. Amino acid sequence: CAIAGLETGELFF.

The chain combines TRBV28 with TRBJ1-2, with D maybe TRBD1 (6 bases). Germline loops: CDR1 MDHEN, CDR2 SYDVKM. The CDR3 is 16 amino acids. V gave up 6 bases and J gave up 4 bases, with 21 bases separating them. CDR3 bases: TGTGCCAGCAGCCAAGAGAGACAGGCAACTATCTATGGCTACACCTTC. Residues: CASSQERQATIYGYTF.

The chain couples TRBV28 to TRBJ2-7, with D unresolved. V shed 8 bases and J shed 3 bases, with 14 bases lying between them. The CDR3 has 13 amino acids. Germline V CDR1 and CDR2: MDHEN, SYDVKM. The CDR3 bases are TGTGCCAGCGAAACTCCTCCGGGCTACGAGCAGTACTTC. Translating it yields CASETPPGYEQYF.

The chain is built from TRBV5-4 and TRBJ2-7; no firm D call. V was pared by 4 bases and J by 5 bases, with 19 bases between. This CDR3 contains 15 residues. Germline V gives CDR1 SGHNT, CDR2 YYREEE (reference sequence). CDR3: CASSTDQDEPHEQYF. CDR3 DNA sequence: TGTGCCAGCAGCACCGACCAAGACGAGCCCCACGAGCAGTACTTC.

The chain carries TRBV27 and TRBJ1-3; D not resolved. The germline V and J ends were trimmed by 2 bases and 1 base, with 9 bases remaining between them. The CDR3 has 15 amino acids. Per the germline V gene, CDR1 is MNHEY and CDR2 is SMNVEV (reference sequence). In DNA form, the CDR3 reads TGTGCCAGCAGTTTAGGCCCGGAGTCTGGAAACACCATATATTTT. Its protein product is CASSLGPESGNTIYF.

This clone has only a few counts. V gene TRBV9 combines with J gene TRBJ1-4; possible D gene TRBD1, 6 bases. V was cut by 4 bases and J by 5 bases, with 21 bases left in between. There are 17 residues in the CDR3. Germline-derived CDR1 and CDR2 are SGDLS and YYNGEE. The CDR3 DNA is TGTGCCAGCAGCTCACCTCCGGGGGGAGGGGGGAATGAAAAACTGTTTTTT. Translated: CASSSPPGGGGNEKLFF.

The V call is TRBV19, the J call TRBJ2-6; possibly TRBD2 for D (6 bases). The CDR3 is made up of 14 amino acids. CDR1 and CDR2 (germline): LNHDA, SQIVND (reference sequence). V was clipped by 7 bases and J by 4 bases, with 11 bases between them. This CDR3 is CASMRGTGANVLTF. Written as DNA, the CDR3 is TGTGCCAGTATGCGGGGAACAGGGGCCAACGTCCTGACTTTC.

The rearrangement joins TRBV7-6 to TRBJ2-1, with 8 bases identical to TRBD2. The ends lost 3 bases at V and 4 bases at J; junction bases unmatched: 2. The germline V gene encodes CDR1 SGHVS and CDR2 FNYEAQ. The CDR3 covers 14 residues. The CDR3 DNA is TGTGCCAGCAGCTTCACTAGCGGTTACAATGAGCAGTTCTTC. Amino acid sequence: CASSFTSGYNEQFF.

The J gene is TRBJ2-1, the V gene TRBV2, with D maybe TRBD2 (5 bases). The V end lost 2 bases, the J end lost 10 bases, and 9 bases lay between the germline ends. The CDR3 totals 12 residues. CDR1 is SNHLY, CDR2 FYNNEI, per germline. The CDR3: CASSERGLEQFF. The DNA for the CDR3 is TGTGCCAGCAGTGAACGCGGGCTAGAGCAGTTCTTC. Full variable domain (rest looked up from reference TRBV2 and TRBJ2-1): EPEVTQTPSHQVTQMGQEVILRCVPISNHLYFYWYRQILGQKVEFLVSFYNNEISEKSEIFDDQFSVERPDGSNFTLKIRSTKLEDSAMYFCASSERGLEQFFGPGTRLTVL.

The chain uses TRBV9 and TRBJ2-5, with D hard to call. The V gene lost 3 bases and the J gene lost 2 bases, with 11 bases spanning the gap. This CDR3 is built from 14 residues. Germline V CDR1 and CDR2: SGDLS, YYNGEE. The DNA for the CDR3 is TGTGCCAGCAGCGGGTACATGTCACAAGAGACCCAGTACTTC. Translation: CASSGYMSQETQYF.

CDR3 DNA: TGTGCCAGTCGGGACCAGTCATATTACGAGGAGACCCAGTACTTC. Protein: CASRDQSYYEETQYF. The rearrangement joins TRBV2 to TRBJ2-5; possibly TRBD1 or TRBD2 for D (5 bases each). This CDR3 has 15 amino acids. Trimming took 9 bases from V and 5 from J, leaving 22 bases between them. CDR1 is SNHLY, CDR2 FYNNEI, per germline.

The chain uses TRBV6-1 and TRBJ1-1; TRBD1 matches 7 bases. The CDR3 has 13 amino acids. J gave up 4 bases and V 6 bases, and 5 bases lay outside the gene matches. Germline CDR1 MNHNS, CDR2 SASEGT. The CDR3 loop reads CASSGTVRTEAFF. DNA of the CDR3: TGTGCCAGCAGCGGGACAGTACGCACTGAAGCTTTCTTT.

This chain connects TRBV6-6 to TRBJ2-2, with 7 positions matching TRBD1. Looked up from germline, CDR1 is MNHNY and CDR2 is SVGAGI (reference sequence). The ends lost 4 bases at V and 5 bases at J; junction bases unmatched: 4. The CDR3 sequence is 14 residues long. In DNA, the CDR3 is TGTGCCAGCAGTTCCAGGGGGTGGACCGGGGAGCTGTTTTTT. It encodes CASSSRGWTGELFF.